This T cell receptor beta chain was documented in a study of blood T cell repertoires in COVID-19. Study-level information: Specimens from acute and convalescent COVID-19 originated in the United States, Italy and Spain. The cDNA or gDNA used as material had been derived from T cells, B-cell-depleted T cells, or PBMCs.

Germline V gene sequence: CDR1 MNHEY, CDR2 SVGAGI. V lost 0 bases to trimming and J lost 1 base, with 7 bases between them. The length of the CDR3 is 15 residues. In the original analysis: Amplification of reference gene primers provided the estimated nucleated cell counts. Measured with immunoSEQ multiplex PCR; TCRdb has only the in-frame clones, and not every one. The V and J calls and clone size are taken from that table; D and trimming were inferred from the DNA. The sample yields under 95,000 clones, 79% seen once. The sequence was obtained from a man aged 55 to 70 with active or convalescent COVID-19. The sequencing sample was made of peripheral blood. V gene TRBV6-5 combines with J gene TRBJ1-5, with D possibly being TRBD1 (5 bases). The chain's CDR3 is CASSYSRGSNQPQHF. The CDR3 DNA reads TGTGCCAGCAGTTACTCTAGGGGCAGCAATCAGCCCCAGCATTTT.